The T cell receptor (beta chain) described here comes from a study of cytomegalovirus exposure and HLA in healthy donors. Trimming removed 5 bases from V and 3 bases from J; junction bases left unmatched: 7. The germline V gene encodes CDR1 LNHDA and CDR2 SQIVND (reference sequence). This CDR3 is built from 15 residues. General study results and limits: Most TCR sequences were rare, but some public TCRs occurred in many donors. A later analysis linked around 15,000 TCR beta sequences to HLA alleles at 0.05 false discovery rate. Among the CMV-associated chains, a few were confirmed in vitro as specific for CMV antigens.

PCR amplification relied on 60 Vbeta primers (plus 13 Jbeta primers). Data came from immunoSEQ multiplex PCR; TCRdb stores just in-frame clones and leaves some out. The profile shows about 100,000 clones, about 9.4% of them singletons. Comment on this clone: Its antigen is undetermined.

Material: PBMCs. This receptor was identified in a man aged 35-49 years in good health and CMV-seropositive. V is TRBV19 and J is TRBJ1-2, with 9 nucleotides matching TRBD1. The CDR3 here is CASSHRGRRDYGYTF. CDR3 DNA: TGTGCCAGTAGTCACAGGGGGCGGAGGGACTATGGCTACACCTTC.